This TCR beta chain emerged from a study of blood T cells in healthy people across ages. CDR1 is DFQATT and CDR2 is SNEGSKA in the germline V gene (reference sequence). V lost 3 bases, J lost 4 bases, and 19 bases lay in between. This CDR3 region has 15 residues. This clonotype was picked up one time. The authors isolated at least 6 million PBMCs per sample. Primed by a sample-barcoded 5' primer and a J-beta primer mix, a second PCR proceeded for roughly 7 to 11 cycles. One entry per CDR3 protein results from TCRdb running MiXCR on the 5' RACE reads. The sample lists 1,300,000 or so distinct CDR3 sequences; approximately 59% were seen once.

The sample taken for sequencing was blood. This clonotype originated in a young man in good health. The V gene is TRBV20-1, the J gene TRBJ2-7, with TRBD1 as a possible D gene (6 bases). The CDR3 bases are TGCAGTGCTAGCCCTTCGACAGGAATACAATACGAGCAGTACTTC. This translates into CSASPSTGIQYEQYF.